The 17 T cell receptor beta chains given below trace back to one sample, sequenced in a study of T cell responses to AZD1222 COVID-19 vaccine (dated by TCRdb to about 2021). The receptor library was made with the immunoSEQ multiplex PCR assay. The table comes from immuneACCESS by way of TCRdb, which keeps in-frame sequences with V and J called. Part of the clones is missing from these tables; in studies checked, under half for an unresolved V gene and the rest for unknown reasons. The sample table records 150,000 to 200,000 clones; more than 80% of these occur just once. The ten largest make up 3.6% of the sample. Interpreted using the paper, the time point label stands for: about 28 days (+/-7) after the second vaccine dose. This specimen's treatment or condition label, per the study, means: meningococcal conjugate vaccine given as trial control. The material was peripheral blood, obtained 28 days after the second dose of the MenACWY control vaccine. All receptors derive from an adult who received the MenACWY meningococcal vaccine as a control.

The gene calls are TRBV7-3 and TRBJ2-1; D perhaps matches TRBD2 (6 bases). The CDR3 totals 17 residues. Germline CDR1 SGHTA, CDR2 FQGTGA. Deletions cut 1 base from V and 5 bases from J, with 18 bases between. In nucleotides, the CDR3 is TGTGCCAGCAGCTTAAGGGCGGGGAGGTATGGTAACAATGAGCAGTTCTTC. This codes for CASSLRAGRYGNNEQFF.

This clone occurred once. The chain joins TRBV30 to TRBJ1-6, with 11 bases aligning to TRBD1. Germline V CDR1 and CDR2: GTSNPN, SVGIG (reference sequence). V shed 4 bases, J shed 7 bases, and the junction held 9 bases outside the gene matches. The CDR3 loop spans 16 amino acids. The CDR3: CAWKRDRGFVNSPLHF. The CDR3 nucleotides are TGTGCCTGGAAAAGGGACAGGGGGTTTGTCAATTCACCCCTCCACTTT. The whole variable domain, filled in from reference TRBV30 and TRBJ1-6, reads SQTIHQWPATLVQPVGSPLSLECTVEGTSNPNLYWYRQAAGRGLQLLFYSVGIGQISSEVPQNLSASRPQDRQFILSSKKLLLSDSGFYLCAWKRDRGFVNSPLHFGNGTRLTVT.

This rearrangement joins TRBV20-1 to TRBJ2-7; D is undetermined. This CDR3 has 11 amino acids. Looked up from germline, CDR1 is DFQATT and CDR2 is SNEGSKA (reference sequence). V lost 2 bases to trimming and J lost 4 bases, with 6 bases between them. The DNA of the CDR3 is TGCAGTGCTAGAATCGGGTACGAGCAGTACTTC. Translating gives CSARIGYEQYF.

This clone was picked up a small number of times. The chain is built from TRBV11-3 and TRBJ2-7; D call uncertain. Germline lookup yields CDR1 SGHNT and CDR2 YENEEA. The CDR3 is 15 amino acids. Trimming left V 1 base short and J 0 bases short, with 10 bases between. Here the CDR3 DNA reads TGTGCCAGCAGCTTAGGGTCAGAGATCTCCTACGAGCAGTACTTC. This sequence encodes CASSLGSEISYEQYF.

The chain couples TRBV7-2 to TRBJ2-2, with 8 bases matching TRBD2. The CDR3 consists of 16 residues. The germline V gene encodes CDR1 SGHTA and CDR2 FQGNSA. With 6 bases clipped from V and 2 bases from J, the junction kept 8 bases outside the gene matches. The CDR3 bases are TGTGCCAGCAGTCTGAATAGCGGGACTAACACCGGGGAGCTGTTTTTT. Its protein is CASSLNSGTNTGELFF.

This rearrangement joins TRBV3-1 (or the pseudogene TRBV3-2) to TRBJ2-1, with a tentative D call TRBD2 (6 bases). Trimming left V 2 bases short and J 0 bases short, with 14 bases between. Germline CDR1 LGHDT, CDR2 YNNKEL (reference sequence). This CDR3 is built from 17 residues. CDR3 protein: CASSQPSSASSYNEQFF. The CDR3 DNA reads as TGTGCCAGCAGCCAACCCTCTAGCGCCAGCTCCTACAATGAGCAGTTCTTC.

Written as DNA, the CDR3 is TGTGCCAGCAGTTCGGGCCAGAACAATGAGCAGTTCTTC. This gives the protein CASSSGQNNEQFF. This sequence joins TRBV27 and TRBJ2-1; no clear D. This CDR3 has 13 amino acids. Trimming pared 4 bases from V and 5 bases from J, leaving 9 bases between. CDR1 and CDR2 from the germline V gene are MNHEY and SMNVEV (reference sequence).

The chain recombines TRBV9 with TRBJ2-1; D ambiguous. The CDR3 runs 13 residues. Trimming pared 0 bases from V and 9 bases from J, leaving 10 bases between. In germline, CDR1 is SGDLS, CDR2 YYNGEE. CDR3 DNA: TGTGCCAGCAGCGTAGGACTCCTCAGTGAGCAGTTCTTC. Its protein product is CASSVGLLSEQFF. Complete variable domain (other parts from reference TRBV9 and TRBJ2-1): DSGVTQTPKHLITATGQRVTLRCSPRSGDLSVYWYQQSLDQGLQFLIQYYNGEERAKGNILERFSAQQFPDLHSELNLSSLELGDSALYFCASSVGLLSEQFFGPGTRLTVL.

For the CDR3, the DNA is TGTGCCAGCAGCCCGGGACTCTATGGGGAACAGCCCCAGCATTTT. Encoded protein: CASSPGLYGEQPQHF. The chain carries TRBV7-8 and TRBJ1-5; D may be TRBD1 (5 bases). The CDR3 runs 15 residues. The germline CDR1 and CDR2 sequences are SGHVS and FQNEAQ. The ends were cut back, 5 bases at V and 7 bases at J, with 18 bases in the middle.

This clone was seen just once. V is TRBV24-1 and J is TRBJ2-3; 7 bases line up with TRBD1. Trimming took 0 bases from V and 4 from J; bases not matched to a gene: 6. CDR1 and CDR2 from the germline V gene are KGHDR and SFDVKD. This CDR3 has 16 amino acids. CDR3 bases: TGTGCCACCAGTGATTTGCGAGACAGGGCGCCAGATACGCAGTATTTT. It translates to CATSDLRDRAPDTQYF.

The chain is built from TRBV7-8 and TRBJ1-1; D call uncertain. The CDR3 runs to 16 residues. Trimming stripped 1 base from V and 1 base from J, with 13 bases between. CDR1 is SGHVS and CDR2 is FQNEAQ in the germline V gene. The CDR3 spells CASSLDPPGENTEAFF. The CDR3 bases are TGTGCCAGCAGCTTAGACCCGCCCGGGGAGAACACTGAAGCTTTCTTT.

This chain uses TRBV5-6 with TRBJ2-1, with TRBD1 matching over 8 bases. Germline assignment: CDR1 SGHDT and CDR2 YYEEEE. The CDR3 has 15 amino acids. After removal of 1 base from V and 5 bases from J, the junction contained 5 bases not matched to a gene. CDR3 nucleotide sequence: TGTGCCAGCAGCTTGCAGGGGGCGAGAGACAATGAGCAGTTCTTC. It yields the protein CASSLQGARDNEQFF.

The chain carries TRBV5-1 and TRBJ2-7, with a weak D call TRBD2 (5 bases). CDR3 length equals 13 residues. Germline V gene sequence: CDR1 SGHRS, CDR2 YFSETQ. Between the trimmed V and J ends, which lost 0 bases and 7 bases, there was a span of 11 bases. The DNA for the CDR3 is TGCGCCAGCAGCTTGGGGCCGGCGGGTGAGCAGTACTTC. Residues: CASSLGPAGEQYF.

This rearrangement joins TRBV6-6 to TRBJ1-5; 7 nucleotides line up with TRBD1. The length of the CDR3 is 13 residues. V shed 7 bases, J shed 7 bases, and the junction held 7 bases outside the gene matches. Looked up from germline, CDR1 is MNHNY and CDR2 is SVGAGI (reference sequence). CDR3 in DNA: TGTGCCAGCACGACAGGGACGTACCAGCCCCAGCATTTT. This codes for CASTTGTYQPQHF.

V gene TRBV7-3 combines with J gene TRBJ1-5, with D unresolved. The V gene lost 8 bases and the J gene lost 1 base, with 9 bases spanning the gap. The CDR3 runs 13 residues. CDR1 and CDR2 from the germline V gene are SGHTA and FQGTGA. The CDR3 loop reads CASAIGSNQPQHF. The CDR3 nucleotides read TGTGCCAGCGCCATAGGGAGCAATCAGCCCCAGCATTTT.

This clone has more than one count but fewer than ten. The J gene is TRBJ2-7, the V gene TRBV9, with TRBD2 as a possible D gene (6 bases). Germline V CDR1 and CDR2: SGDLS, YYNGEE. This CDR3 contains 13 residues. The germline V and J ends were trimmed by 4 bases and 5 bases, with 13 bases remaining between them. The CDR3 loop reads CASSRRDRNEQYF. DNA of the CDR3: TGTGCCAGCAGCAGGAGGGATAGGAACGAGCAGTACTTC.

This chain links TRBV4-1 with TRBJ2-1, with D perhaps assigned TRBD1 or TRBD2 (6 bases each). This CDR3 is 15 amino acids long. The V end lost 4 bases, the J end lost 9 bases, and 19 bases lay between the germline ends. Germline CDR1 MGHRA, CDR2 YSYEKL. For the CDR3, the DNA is TGCGCCAGCAGCCCAGGGGAGTACGACGGGAGTGAGCAGTTCTTC. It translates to CASSPGEYDGSEQFF.